A single sample is the source of the 21 T cell receptor beta chains below, sequenced in a study of blood T cell repertoires in COVID-19. Sequencing was performed with immunoSEQ multiplex PCR; in TCRdb, only in-frame clones are kept and a portion is missing. The data contain about 280,000 clones, roughly 85% of them singletons. Sequenced sample: peripheral blood. The source of these receptors is a man aged 50-59 years with active or convalescent COVID-19.

The V and J genes are TRBV20-1 and TRBJ1-2; D might be TRBD1 (5 bases). CDR1 and CDR2 (germline): DFQATT, SNEGSKA (reference sequence). The CDR3 contains 11 residues. Trimming removed 5 bases from V and 5 bases from J, with 9 bases in between. The CDR3 protein is CSARGGYGYTF. For the CDR3, the DNA is TGCAGTGCTCGGGGGGGTTATGGCTACACCTTC.

The gene calls are TRBV30 and TRBJ1-4; D is perhaps TRBD1 (5 bases). Germline loops: CDR1 GTSNPN, CDR2 SVGIG (reference sequence). The ends were cut back, 4 bases at V and 0 bases at J, with 18 bases in the middle. This CDR3 has 17 residues. The CDR3 DNA sequence: TGTGCCTGGACCGCCTGGGGGGATCCGGCAACTAATGAAAAACTGTTTTTT. Residues: CAWTAWGDPATNEKLFF.

The chain couples TRBV6-5 to TRBJ1-4; D may be TRBD1 (5 bases). The V and J ends lost 4 bases and 8 bases respectively, with 17 bases between them. This CDR3 region has 15 residues. Germline V CDR1 and CDR2: MNHEY, SVGAGI. The chain's CDR3 is CASSSTGSGEEKLFF. In DNA, the CDR3 is TGTGCCAGCAGTTCCACAGGCTCCGGCGAGGAAAAACTGTTTTTT.

The chain links TRBV3-1 (or the pseudogene TRBV3-2) to TRBJ2-1; 9 bases are a match to TRBD2. The ends lost 1 base at V and 10 bases at J; junction bases unmatched: 5. Germline CDR1 is LGHDT and CDR2 is YNNKEL (reference sequence). The CDR3 has 14 amino acids. The CDR3, as DNA: TGTGCCAGCAGCCAAGTCCTAGCGGGGTACGAGCAGTTCTTC. As protein: CASSQVLAGYEQFF.

The chain joins TRBV11-2 to TRBJ1-2; 8 bases fit TRBD1. CDR3 length: 14 residues. Per germline, CDR1 SGHAT and CDR2 FQNNGV. J lost 6 bases, V lost 2 bases, and 5 bases had no gene match. CDR3 amino acids: CASSLNQGADGYTF. CDR3 nucleotides: TGTGCCAGCAGCTTAAATCAGGGGGCGGATGGCTACACCTTC.

The chain employs TRBV19 and TRBJ2-7, with a possible D match to TRBD1 (6 bases). This CDR3 spans 13 amino acids. V was cut by 3 bases and J by 5 bases, with 11 bases left in between. Germline loops: CDR1 LNHDA, CDR2 SQIVND (reference sequence). Written as DNA, the CDR3 is TGTGCCAGTAGTATTCAGGGGAGCGACGAGCAGTACTTC. This codes for CASSIQGSDEQYF.

The chain has TRBV6-2 or TRBV6-3 and TRBJ2-1, with D possibly matching TRBD2 (6 bases). Germline V CDR1 and CDR2: MNHEY, SVGEGT. Trimming pared 3 bases from V and 2 bases from J, leaving 8 bases between. The CDR3 contains 14 residues. CDR3 in DNA: TGTGCCAGCAGTTATCGGAGGGCCTACAATGAGCAGTTCTTC. Translated: CASSYRRAYNEQFF.

The gene calls are TRBV7-3 and TRBJ2-5; 7 bases fit TRBD2. Germline V CDR1 and CDR2: SGHTA, FQGTGA. The CDR3 consists of 15 residues. Trimming at V came to 5 bases and at J to 6 bases, leaving 12 bases not matched to a gene. The CDR3 here is CASSPRAGREQTQYF. The DNA of the CDR3 is TGTGCCAGCAGCCCCCGGGCGGGGAGGGAGCAGACCCAGTACTTC. The variable domain in full, with the rest retrieved from reference TRBV7-3 and TRBJ2-5, is GAGVSQTPSNKVTEKGKYVELRCDPISGHTALYWYRQSLGQGPEFLIYFQGTGAADDSGLPNDRFFAVRPEGSVSTLKIQRTERGDSAVYLCASSPRAGREQTQYFGPGTRLLVL.

The rearrangement links TRBV6-5 to TRBJ2-1; possible D gene TRBD2, 5 bases. CDR3 size: 15 residues. In germline, CDR1 is MNHEY, CDR2 SVGAGI. The V end lost 6 bases, the J end lost 0 bases, and 12 bases lay between the germline ends. In DNA, the CDR3 is TGTGCCAGCAGGCCGAGGGCGAGCTCCTACAATGAGCAGTTCTTC. It translates to CASRPRASSYNEQFF.

The J gene is TRBJ2-5, the V gene TRBV29-1; 9 nucleotides match TRBD1. Germline-derived CDR1 and CDR2 are SQVTM and ANQGSEA. The CDR3 loop spans 14 amino acids. V shed 3 bases and J 4 bases; nucleotides not matched to a gene: 6. CDR3 bases: TGCAGCGTTGACGTGACAGGGGGATTAGAGACCCAGTACTTC. It encodes CSVDVTGGLETQYF.

The rearrangement uses TRBV10-1 and TRBJ1-1; 7 bases map to TRBD1. Germline CDR1 is WNHNN and CDR2 is SYGVQD (reference sequence). The junction had 6 bases not matched to a gene; V was cut back by 6 bases and J by 8 bases. The CDR3 totals 12 residues. CDR3 DNA sequence: TGCGCCAGCAGCAGGGGGTCAGGAGAAGCTTTCTTT. Protein product: CASSRGSGEAFF.

Only a few counts were recorded for this clone. The chain is built from TRBV2 and TRBJ2-7; 7 positions match TRBD1. Unmatched junction bases numbered 10, after V lost 8 bases and J lost 0 bases. Germline V gene lookup returns CDR1 SNHLY and CDR2 FYNNEI. The CDR3 consists of 15 residues. DNA for the CDR3: TGTGCCAGCGGGGTGACAGGGTTCCCCTCCTACGAGCAGTACTTC. It yields the protein CASGVTGFPSYEQYF.

The chain has TRBV7-3 and TRBJ2-3; 7 bases agree with TRBD1. This CDR3 spans 14 amino acids. CDR1 is SGHTA, CDR2 FQGTGA, per germline. After removal of 5 bases from V and 2 bases from J, the junction contained 4 bases not matched to a gene. CDR3 loop: CASSAGQVTDTQYF. The CDR3, as DNA: TGTGCCAGCAGCGCCGGACAGGTCACAGATACGCAGTATTTT.

The chain has TRBV3-1 (or the pseudogene TRBV3-2) and TRBJ1-2; D is unclear. The CDR3 consists of 13 residues. V gave up 6 bases and J gave up 2 bases, with 10 bases separating them. From germline, CDR1 is LGHDT and CDR2 YNNKEL (reference sequence). CDR3 region: CASSPLRNYGYTF. CDR3 DNA sequence: TGTGCCAGCAGTCCCCTGAGGAACTATGGCTACACCTTC.

The DNA for the CDR3 is TGTGCCACCAGCAGAGGGCCCATCGGGGGCACCGGGGAGCTGTTTTTT. It translates to CATSRGPIGGTGELFF. This chain connects TRBV15 to TRBJ2-2; D perhaps matches TRBD2 (6 bases). Germline V gene data show CDR1 as LNHNV and CDR2 as YYDKDF (reference sequence). The germline V and J ends were trimmed by 1 base and 4 bases, with 13 bases remaining between them. This CDR3 spans 16 amino acids.

The CDR3 DNA reads TGTGCCAGCAGCAAAGGTGACGGGACAAGGACATCGGCTAGTGGTCGCGAGCAGTACTTC. This translates into CASSKGDGTRTSASGREQYF. The gene calls are TRBV21-1 and TRBJ2-7; the table's D gene call, TRBD1, was not cross checked with the DNA. TRBV21-1 is recorded as a pseudogene. The CDR3 is made up of 20 amino acids.

The chain recombines TRBV11-2 with TRBJ1-4; possibly TRBD1 for D (5 bases). Germline V gene sequence: CDR1 SGHAT, CDR2 FQNNGV. This CDR3 region has 15 residues. Trimming pared 2 bases from V and 8 bases from J, leaving 15 bases between. The CDR3 loop is CASSLLRAGGEKLFF. Written as DNA, the CDR3 is TGTGCCAGCAGCTTATTACGGGCTGGGGGGGAAAAACTGTTTTTT.

The chain is built from TRBV2 and TRBJ1-1; D is perhaps TRBD1 (5 bases). V was clipped by 5 bases and J by 8 bases, with 18 bases between them. The CDR3 spans 14 residues. Germline lookup yields CDR1 SNHLY and CDR2 FYNNEI. CDR3 amino acids: CASSTLAGLTEAFF. In DNA, the CDR3 is TGTGCCAGCAGTACGTTGGCAGGGCTAACCGAAGCTTTCTTT.

DNA for the CDR3: TGTGCTAGTGCCCGGGGGGAGCCATACGAGCAGTACTTC. As protein: CASARGEPYEQYF. The chain joins TRBV12-5 to TRBJ2-7; 7 positions agree with TRBD2. The V gene's germline CDR1 is LGHNT and CDR2 FRNRAP. V shed 7 bases, J shed 4 bases, and the junction held 7 bases outside the gene matches. The CDR3 covers 13 residues.

Written as DNA, the CDR3 is TGCGCCAGCAGCTTGCCGCTAGCGGGATCCACCGGGGAGCTGTTTTTT. It is translated as CASSLPLAGSTGELFF. The chain joins TRBV5-1 to TRBJ2-2, with TRBD2 matching 9 bases. J was trimmed by 4 bases and V by 1 base; bases with no gene match: 5. This CDR3 comprises 16 residues. Germline assignment: CDR1 SGHRS and CDR2 YFSETQ.

This clone came up once. V usage is TRBV2 and J usage is TRBJ1-4; D gene ambiguous. The CDR3 spans 15 residues. Deletions cut 2 bases from V and 0 bases from J, with 7 bases between. CDR1 SNHLY and CDR2 FYNNEI come from the germline V gene. CDR3 sequence: CASSEYGTTNEKLFF. The CDR3 bases are TGTGCCAGCAGTGAATACGGGACAACTAATGAAAAACTGTTTTTT.